This passage covers 27 T cell receptor beta chains from one sample sequenced in a study of Graves' ophthalmopathy and Graves' hyperthyroidism. RNA transcripts yielded amplified TCR beta CDR3 regions. Investigators did first-round RT-PCR with HTBI primers, then second-round multiplex PCR. Via MiXCR, TCRdb re-called the multiplex PCR reads, giving one row per CDR3 protein. The sample has more than 1,000,000 distinct CDR3 sequences; about 36% are singletons. Sequenced material: peripheral blood or thyroid tissue (not recorded which). The receptors were gathered from an adult man with Graves' hyperthyroidism.

At least ten counts were recorded for this clonotype. The chain carries TRBV7-8 and TRBJ2-6; no clear D. V was clipped by 3 bases and J by 0 bases, with 12 bases between them. Germline V gene sequence: CDR1 SGHVS, CDR2 FQNEAQ. This CDR3 region has 17 residues. The CDR3 region is CASSFRSTSSGANVLTF. The CDR3 nucleotides read TGTGCCAGCAGCTTTCGCAGCACCAGCTCTGGGGCCAACGTCCTGACTTTC.

This clonotype was recorded a few times. The chain combines TRBV27 with TRBJ1-1; D uncertain. The CDR3 loop spans 13 amino acids. Germline values: CDR1 MNHEY, CDR2 SMNVEV (reference sequence). Trimming took 6 bases from V and 0 from J, leaving 8 bases between them. In DNA, the CDR3 is TGTGCCAGCAGCAAACTGGTGAACACTGAAGCTTTCTTT. Translation gives CASSKLVNTEAFF.

This sequence joins TRBV5-1 and TRBJ2-7, with TRBD1 matching 7 bases. Trimming removed 4 bases from V and 3 bases from J; junction bases left unmatched: 19. Germline V gene lookup returns CDR1 SGHRS and CDR2 YFSETQ. The CDR3 contains 18 residues. The CDR3 bases are TGCGCCAGCAGCATAGCCCTCAGGACAGGCGAAATAATCTACGAGCAGTACTTC. Protein product: CASSIALRTGEIIYEQYF.

This clonotype was counted ten times or more. The chain carries TRBV5-1 and TRBJ2-7; D perhaps matches TRBD2 (6 bases). The V gene's germline CDR1 is SGHRS and CDR2 YFSETQ. Trimming removed 2 bases at V and 5 bases at J, with 8 bases between. The CDR3 runs to 12 residues. For the CDR3, the DNA is TGCGCCAGCAGCTTCCCGGGAGACGAGCAGTACTTC. Translation: CASSFPGDEQYF.

The chain couples TRBV5-1 to TRBJ1-6; TRBD1 might be the D (5 bases). The germline gives CDR1 SGHRS, CDR2 YFSETQ. The CDR3 consists of 15 residues. V gave up 0 bases and J gave up 14 bases, with 18 bases separating them. CDR3 in DNA: TGCGCCAGCAGCTTGGCGGGACCTTCCTTTGGGGCCCTCCACTTT. Translating it yields CASSLAGPSFGALHF.

This clonotype showed up many times. The chain employs TRBV29-1 and TRBJ2-5; a weak D match, TRBD1 (6 bases). Germline V gene sequence: CDR1 SQVTM, CDR2 ANQGSEA. The CDR3 has 14 amino acids. Trimming took 7 bases from V and 3 from J, leaving 18 bases between them. The CDR3 nucleotides are TGCAGCGCGGTCCCACAGGGTAATAAAGAGACCCAGTACTTC. The encoded protein is CSAVPQGNKETQYF.

The sample holds many counts of this clonotype. The chain carries TRBV24-1 and TRBJ2-5, with 7 bases that match TRBD1. The CDR3 length is 14 residues. The trim removed 4 bases at V and 5 bases at J, leaving 6 bases unmatched. Germline V gene data show CDR1 as KGHDR and CDR2 as SFDVKD. CDR3 sequence reads: CATSDPTGTETQYF. The CDR3, as DNA: TGTGCCACCAGTGACCCGACAGGGACGGAGACCCAGTACTTC.

This chain uses TRBV29-1 with TRBJ2-7, with 7 bases aligning to TRBD2. The V gene end was trimmed by 0 bases and the J gene end by 2 bases; junction bases not matched to a gene: 7. Germline CDR1 SQVTM, CDR2 ANQGSEA. The CDR3 spans 15 residues. The CDR3 bases are TGCAGCGTTGAAGAAACTGCGGGAGCCACCTACGAGCAGTACTTC. Its protein product is CSVEETAGATYEQYF.

V gene TRBV4-2 combines with J gene TRBJ2-5, with 7 nucleotides matching TRBD1. The germline gives CDR1 LGHNA, CDR2 YNFKEQ. This CDR3 has 18 residues. J was trimmed by 4 bases and V by 2 bases; bases with no gene match: 16. The DNA for the CDR3 is TGTGCCAGCAGCCAAAGGGGGAGAACTCCGGGACAGATAGAGACCCAGTACTTC. It is translated as CASSQRGRTPGQIETQYF.

This clonotype showed up just a few times. CDR3 residues: CSARVSANEKLFF. CDR3 DNA: TGCAGTGCTAGAGTTTCGGCAAATGAAAAACTGTTTTTT. The V gene is TRBV20-1, the J gene TRBJ1-4; D remains ambiguous. The CDR3 is 13 residues long. The germline CDR1 and CDR2 sequences are DFQATT and SNEGSKA (reference sequence). V lost 1 base and J 5 bases, leaving 8 bases between the germline ends.

This clonotype was observed many times. The V call is TRBV28, the J call TRBJ1-1; unclear D gene. Germline V CDR1 and CDR2: MDHEN, SYDVKM. The length of the CDR3 is 13 residues. Trimming stripped 1 base from V and 1 base from J, with 4 bases between. The DNA of the CDR3 is TGTGCCAGCAGTTTATACAGGAACACTGAAGCTTTCTTT. Encoded protein: CASSLYRNTEAFF. The whole variable domain, filled in from reference TRBV28 and TRBJ1-1, reads DVKVTQSSRYLVKRTGEKVFLECVQDMDHENMFWYRQDPGLGLRLIYFSYDVKMKEKGDIPEGYSVSREKKERFSLILESASTNQTSMYLCASSLYRNTEAFFGQGTRLTVV.

The chain recombines TRBV10-1 with TRBJ2-7, with 7 bases matching TRBD1. This CDR3 comprises 15 residues. Germline lookup yields CDR1 WNHNN and CDR2 SYGVQD (reference sequence). Germline trimming cut 4 bases from V and 4 bases from J; bases unmatched to any gene: 10. The CDR3 sequence is CASSASNRGWYEQYF. CDR3 in DNA: TGCGCCAGCAGTGCTAGCAACAGGGGTTGGTACGAGCAGTACTTC.

This clonotype appeared many times. The chain carries TRBV13 and TRBJ2-7, with 9 bases matching TRBD2. Per germline, CDR1 PRHDT and CDR2 FYEKMQ (reference sequence). The CDR3 is 15 residues long. J gave up 2 bases and V 4 bases, and 6 bases lay outside the gene matches. CDR3 in DNA: TGTGCCAGCAGCTCGCTAGCGGGGCCGGCCTACGAGCAGTACTTC. Encoded protein: CASSSLAGPAYEQYF.

This clonotype was observed a few times. The chain is built from TRBV11-2 and TRBJ2-5; the D gene could be TRBD1 or TRBD2 (5 bases each). V lost 8 bases and J 1 base, leaving 11 bases between the germline ends. The germline gives CDR1 SGHAT, CDR2 FQNNGV. The CDR3 loop spans 13 amino acids. The CDR3 sequence: CASGASSQETQYF. The CDR3 DNA reads TGTGCCAGCGGGGCTAGCAGCCAAGAGACCCAGTACTTC.

V is TRBV9 and J is TRBJ1-2; 10 bases map to TRBD1. The CDR3 loop spans 16 amino acids. With V trimmed by 0 bases and J by 2 bases, 4 bases remained unmatched. The germline CDR1 and CDR2 sequences are SGDLS and YYNGEE. The CDR3 coding sequence is TGTGCCAGCAGCGTAGAGACAGGGGGCATCAACTATGGCTACACCTTC. This translates into CASSVETGGINYGYTF.

This clonotype was seen ten or more times. The genes are TRBV15 and TRBJ1-2, with D unclear. Trimming removed 1 base from V and 11 bases from J, with 11 bases in between. From germline, CDR1 is LNHNV and CDR2 YYDKDF (reference sequence). The CDR3 consists of 12 residues. Written as DNA, the CDR3 is TGTGCCACCAGCAGAGTATCTGAGAGGTACACCTTC. This encodes CATSRVSERYTF.

This chain joins TRBV10-3 and TRBJ1-2; 9 positions match TRBD1. CDR3 length: 14 amino acids. V lost 6 bases and J lost 8; bases outside the gene matches: 10. The germline gives CDR1 ENHRY, CDR2 SYGVKD. The CDR3 sequence is CAISAGDRAGGYTF. CDR3 in DNA: TGTGCCATCAGCGCTGGGGACAGGGCTGGCGGCTACACCTTC.

Turning to this clonotype: This may be a read error: a much more frequent sequence differs by one nucleotide. CDR3 sequence (DNA): TGTGCCAGCAGCCCAGGAGATAATTCACCCCTCCACTTT. This sequence encodes CASSPGDNSPLHF. The chain uses TRBV25-1 and TRBJ1-6; D ambiguous. This CDR3 contains 13 residues. Germline lookup yields CDR1 MGHDK and CDR2 SYGVNS. V was pared by 6 bases and J by 5 bases, with 8 bases between.

The rearrangement joins TRBV12-3 or TRBV12-4 to TRBJ1-1, with TRBD1 as a possible D gene (6 bases). V was pared by 6 bases and J by 0 bases, with 14 bases between. This CDR3 region has 15 residues. CDR3 residues: CASSHRGPLNTEAFF. The CDR3 DNA follows: TGTGCCAGCAGCCACCGGGGGCCCCTGAACACTGAAGCTTTCTTT.

Regarding this clonotype: This could be a read error, since a much larger clone is one nucleotide away. This chain links TRBV5-1 with TRBJ1-6; D may be TRBD1 (5 bases). Germline loops: CDR1 SGHRS, CDR2 YFSETQ. CDR3 length: 15 amino acids. The V end was cut by 3 bases, the J end by 8 bases, with 15 bases between. CDR3 sequence (DNA): TGCGCCAGCAGCTCCCCGGGGCCTAGTCATTCACCCCTCCACTTT. It codes for CASSSPGPSHSPLHF. The whole variable domain, filled in from reference TRBV5-1 and TRBJ1-6, reads KAGVTQTPRYLIKTRGQQVTLSCSPISGHRSVSWYQQTPGQGLQFLFEYFSETQRNKGNFPGRFSGRQFSNSRSEMNVSTLELGDSALYLCASSSPGPSHSPLHFGNGTRLTVT.

This clonotype was recorded a few times. The chain couples TRBV9 to TRBJ1-2, with 9 bases fitting TRBD1. CDR1 SGDLS and CDR2 YYNGEE come from the germline V gene. The CDR3 extends over 16 amino acids. J was trimmed by 3 bases and V by 3 bases; bases with no gene match: 9. The CDR3: CASSATGGGRDYGYTF. The CDR3 DNA reads as TGTGCCAGCAGCGCGACAGGGGGAGGGCGGGACTATGGCTACACCTTC.

This clonotype was seen repeatedly, ten times or more. The chain recombines TRBV9 with TRBJ2-5; 7 nucleotides line up with TRBD1. J gave up 1 base and V 3 bases, and 3 bases lay outside the gene matches. CDR3 length: 14 residues. Germline CDR1 is SGDLS and CDR2 is YYNGEE. CDR3 DNA: TGTGCCAGCAGCGCGGGACAGACCCAAGAGACCCAGTACTTC. Residues: CASSAGQTQETQYF.

This clonotype was detected many times. CDR3 DNA sequence: TGTGCCAGCAATGTTCAGGGGACCTACGAGCAGTACTTC. This sequence encodes CASNVQGTYEQYF. V is TRBV11-2 and J is TRBJ2-7; possibly TRBD1 for D (6 bases). The CDR3 sequence is 13 residues long. The V end was cut by 7 bases, the J end by 2 bases, with 12 bases between. Germline CDR1 is SGHAT and CDR2 is FQNNGV. Full variable domain (outside the CDR3, taken from reference TRBV11-2 and TRBJ2-7): EAGVAQSPRYKIIEKRQSVAFWCNPISGHATLYWYQQILGQGPKLLIQFQNNGVVDDSQLPKDRFSAERLKGVDSTLKIQPAKLEDSAVYLCASNVQGTYEQYFGPGTRLTVT.

The sample holds a few counts of this clonotype. The rearrangement links TRBV5-6 to TRBJ2-2; 12 bases line up with TRBD2. Looked up from germline, CDR1 is SGHDT and CDR2 is YYEEEE. Trimming at V came to 6 bases and at J to 6 bases, leaving 6 bases not matched to a gene. The CDR3 consists of 15 residues. The CDR3 coding sequence is TGTGCCAGCATCCGACTAGCGGGAGCCGCCGGGGAGCTGTTTTTT. This translates into CASIRLAGAAGELFF.

Notes on this clonotype: This is likely a read error, given that the CDR3 carries no conserved phenylalanine or tryptophan at its end. This chain links TRBV7-2 with TRBJ1-2; TRBD1 is a possible D gene (5 bases). CDR3 length equals 13 residues. Germline loops: CDR1 SGHTA, CDR2 FQGNSA. The V and J ends lost 5 bases and 3 bases respectively, with 10 bases between them. CDR3 nucleotide sequence: TGTGCCAGCAGCCTGGGGGAGTACTATGGCTACACCTCC. Its translation is CASSLGEYYGYTS.

This clonotype was recorded a few times. This chain joins TRBV9 and TRBJ1-1, with D possibly matching TRBD1 (6 bases). CDR1 SGDLS and CDR2 YYNGEE come from the germline V gene. The CDR3 runs to 17 residues. V dropped 0 bases and J dropped 4 bases, with 19 bases sitting between them. The CDR3 region is CASSVDWGLTLGTEAFF. CDR3 sequence (DNA): TGTGCCAGCAGCGTAGATTGGGGGCTGACTTTAGGCACTGAAGCTTTCTTT.

This chain links TRBV7-2 with TRBJ2-5; TRBD2 matches at 11 bases. V gave up 5 bases and J gave up 5 bases; unmatched junction bases: 7. Germline-derived CDR1 and CDR2 are SGHTA and FQGNSA. The CDR3 totals 15 residues. The DNA of the CDR3 is TGTGCCAGCAGCCAAGTAGCGGGGGGGCCGGAGACCCAGTACTTC. Its protein product is CASSQVAGGPETQYF.